These 21 T cell receptor beta chains share one sample of origin, sequenced in a study of a mutant IDH1 vaccine in newly diagnosed glioma. Only in-frame clones appear in the TCRdb table, and some are missing; sequencing was by immunoSEQ multiplex PCR. This table holds over 55,000 clones, 81% found once. Described time point: week 35, safety follow-up. One vaccine dose held 300 ug of mutant IDH1 20-mer peptide and came with topical imiquimod. The antigens for these receptors are not known. This specimen consisted of PBMCs, obtained from a glioma patient whose treatment included an IDH1 peptide vaccine. The receptors here all came from a man aged 35 to 55 with glioma.

The gene calls are TRBV6-5 and TRBJ2-3; D is unresolved. The CDR3 spans 14 residues. CDR1 and CDR2 (germline): MNHEY, SVGAGI. The ends were cut back, 6 bases at V and 2 bases at J, with 12 bases in the middle. DNA for the CDR3: TGTGCCAGCAGCAGGCGGACCTACACAGATACGCAGTATTTT. This sequence encodes CASSRRTYTDTQYF.

V is TRBV11-2 and J is TRBJ2-5; TRBD1 matches at 7 bases. The CDR3 has 16 residues. The germline CDR1 and CDR2 sequences are SGHAT and FQNNGV. V was clipped by 0 bases and J by 2 bases; unmatched bases: 6. The CDR3 sequence is CASSLDGDSEQETQYF. As DNA, the CDR3 is TGTGCCAGCAGCTTAGATGGGGACAGCGAACAAGAGACCCAGTACTTC.

The V call is TRBV28, the J call TRBJ2-5; the match to TRBD2 covers 10 bases. V gave up 6 bases and J gave up 7 bases; unmatched junction bases: 20. The germline V gene has CDR1 MDHEN and CDR2 SYDVKM. This CDR3 region has 18 residues. DNA of the CDR3: TGTGCCAGCAGCCTAAATGGGCTAGCGGGAGAAAAGTCAGTGACCCAGTACTTC. This gives the protein CASSLNGLAGEKSVTQYF.

Of note for this clone: Germline and junction disagree at one end, which may indicate a read error. The chain is built from TRBV7-7 and TRBJ2-7; 10 nucleotides align to TRBD1. This CDR3 is 15 amino acids long. Looked up from germline, CDR1 is SSHAT and CDR2 is FNYEAQ (reference sequence). Written as DNA, the CDR3 is TGTGCTAGCAGCTCCCCGGGACAGGGGTCCTACGAGCAGTACTTC. This codes for CASSSPGQGSYEQYF.

The sample holds one count of this clone. This chain joins TRBV5-1 and TRBJ1-3; a possible D gene is TRBD1 (6 bases). Germline-derived CDR1 and CDR2 are SGHRS and YFSETQ. The V end was cut by 1 base, the J end by 2 bases, with 13 bases between. The CDR3 has 16 residues. In nucleotides, the CDR3 is TGCGCCAGCAGCTTGTTGTCGGGGGGCACTGGAAACACCATATATTTT. Protein product: CASSLLSGGTGNTIYF.

DNA of the CDR3: TGTGCCACCAGCAGCGATAGGACAGATACGCAGTATTTT. Amino acids: CATSSDRTDTQYF. The rearrangement links TRBV15 to TRBJ2-3; D not certain. Germline V gives CDR1 LNHNV, CDR2 YYDKDF (reference sequence). This CDR3 has 13 residues. Trimming removed 3 bases at V and 3 bases at J, with 7 bases between.

The chain uses TRBV29-1 and TRBJ1-4; 9 bases align to TRBD1. Trimming at V came to 4 bases and at J to 7 bases, leaving 4 bases not matched to a gene. Germline-derived CDR1 and CDR2 are SQVTM and ANQGSEA. This CDR3 contains 13 residues. CDR3 sequence reads: CSVGETGGEKLFF. For the CDR3, the DNA is TGCAGCGTTGGGGAGACAGGGGGTGAAAAACTGTTTTTT.

The V gene is TRBV7-2, the J gene TRBJ2-2, with 7 positions matching TRBD2. The CDR3 extends over 15 amino acids. In germline, CDR1 is SGHTA, CDR2 FQGNSA. V lost 7 bases to trimming and J lost 0 bases; unmatched junction nucleotides: 5. The CDR3, as DNA: TGTGCCAGCACCCTACTAGCGTCGAACACCGGGGAGCTGTTTTTT. Translated, it gives CASTLLASNTGELFF.

This clone was seen just once. The V call is TRBV9, the J call TRBJ2-3; 8 positions match TRBD1. Trimming took 6 bases from V and 0 from J; bases not matched to a gene: 3. Germline CDR1 is SGDLS and CDR2 is YYNGEE. The CDR3 loop spans 14 amino acids. The DNA of the CDR3 is TGTGCCAGCAACCCAGGGGGCAGCACAGATACGCAGTATTTT. Translating it yields CASNPGGSTDTQYF. Complete variable domain (other parts from reference TRBV9 and TRBJ2-3): DSGVTQTPKHLITATGQRVTLRCSPRSGDLSVYWYQQSLDQGLQFLIQYYNGEERAKGNILERFSAQQFPDLHSELNLSSLELGDSALYFCASNPGGSTDTQYFGPGTRLTVL.

This clone is a singleton in its sample. The chain uses TRBV5-1 and TRBJ1-2; maybe TRBD1 (6 bases). CDR1 is SGHRS and CDR2 is YFSETQ in the germline V gene. Trimming took 0 bases from V and 4 from J, leaving 13 bases between them. The CDR3 has 15 amino acids. CDR3: CASSLDNGGFYGYTF. The CDR3 nucleotides are TGCGCCAGCAGCTTGGACAACGGGGGCTTCTATGGCTACACCTTC. The whole variable domain, remainder taken from reference TRBV5-1 and TRBJ1-2, is KAGVTQTPRYLIKTRGQQVTLSCSPISGHRSVSWYQQTPGQGLQFLFEYFSETQRNKGNFPGRFSGRQFSNSRSEMNVSTLELGDSALYLCASSLDNGGFYGYTFGSGTRLTVV.

J is TRBJ2-3 and V is TRBV2; a weak D match, TRBD2 (5 bases). The CDR3 is made up of 14 amino acids. V was cut by 7 bases and J by 1 base, with 12 bases left in between. CDR1 and CDR2 (germline): SNHLY, FYNNEI. The CDR3: CASTGDLGTDTQYF. The CDR3 DNA follows: TGTGCCAGCACCGGGGATTTGGGCACAGATACGCAGTATTTT.

The chain couples TRBV5-4 to TRBJ2-1, with 8 nucleotides matching TRBD2. The CDR3 totals 15 residues. The V segment lost 0 bases and the J segment 6 bases; nucleotides outside the gene matches: 5. Per the germline V gene, CDR1 is SGHNT and CDR2 is YYREEE (reference sequence). CDR3 amino acids: CASSLARTSSNEQFF. The DNA of the CDR3 is TGTGCCAGCAGCTTGGCCCGGACTAGCTCCAATGAGCAGTTCTTC.

The genes are TRBV18 and TRBJ2-7; D remains ambiguous. Trimming removed 3 bases at V and 1 base at J, with 7 bases between. Germline values: CDR1 KGHSH, CDR2 LQKENI. The CDR3 is 13 amino acids. CDR3 loop: CASSPGRSYEQYF. DNA for the CDR3: TGTGCCAGCTCACCCGGCAGGTCCTACGAGCAGTACTTC.

V is TRBV11-3 and J is TRBJ1-3, with D uncertain. V lost 2 bases, J lost 4 bases, and 15 bases lay in between. The CDR3 extends over 16 amino acids. Germline V lookup: CDR1 SGHNT, CDR2 YENEEA. The CDR3 nucleotides read TGTGCCAGCAGCTTAAATGGATGGGAATTGGGAAACACCATATATTTT. Its translation: CASSLNGWELGNTIYF. Together with reference TRBV11-3 and TRBJ1-3, the CDR3 gives the full variable domain: EAGVVQSPRYKIIEKKQPVAFWCNPISGHNTLYWYLQNLGQGPELLIRYENEEAVDDSQLPKDRFSAERLKGVDSTLKIQPAELGDSAVYLCASSLNGWELGNTIYFGEGSWLTVV.

This chain joins TRBV28 and TRBJ2-2; TRBD2 agrees at 10 bases. The junction had 12 bases not matched to a gene; V was cut back by 5 bases and J by 6 bases. Germline lookup yields CDR1 MDHEN and CDR2 SYDVKM. This CDR3 has 17 residues. The CDR3 is CASSPWTSGDGAGELFF. The CDR3 DNA is TGTGCCAGCAGTCCCTGGACTAGCGGCGATGGGGCCGGGGAGCTGTTTTTT. The full variable domain, in which reference TRBV28 and TRBJ2-2 provide the parts outside the CDR3, is DVKVTQSSRYLVKRTGEKVFLECVQDMDHENMFWYRQDPGLGLRLIYFSYDVKMKEKGDIPEGYSVSREKKERFSLILESASTNQTSMYLCASSPWTSGDGAGELFFGEGSRLTVL.

This chain joins TRBV29-1 and TRBJ2-1, with no clear D. Germline V gives CDR1 SQVTM, CDR2 ANQGSEA. Trimming left V 5 bases short and J 5 bases short, with 7 bases between. The CDR3 has 11 residues. The CDR3 coding sequence is TGCAGCGTTTACCTGGACAATGAGCAGTTCTTC. Translating gives CSVYLDNEQFF.

This clone was detected only a few times. The CDR3 loop reads CASRRGEQPQHF. The CDR3 DNA sequence: TGTGCCAGCAGGAGGGGGGAACAGCCCCAGCATTTT. The rearrangement uses TRBV25-1 and TRBJ1-5; TRBD1 is a possible D gene (6 bases). Germline V gives CDR1 MGHDK, CDR2 SYGVNS. CDR3 length: 12 residues. The germline V and J ends were trimmed by 6 bases and 7 bases, with 10 bases remaining between them.

This rearrangement joins TRBV5-4 to TRBJ1-1, with D maybe TRBD1 (6 bases). The CDR3 loop spans 16 amino acids. V was shortened by 0 bases and J by 6 bases, with 18 bases between the two germline ends. Germline V CDR1 and CDR2: SGHNT, YYREEE (reference sequence). The DNA for the CDR3 is TGTGCCAGCAGCTTGGGGGGTAACAGGGAGGAGGCTGAAGCTTTCTTT. Translation gives CASSLGGNREEAEAFF.

The chain links TRBV4-1 to TRBJ1-2; 7 bases are shared with TRBD1. The CDR3 spans 16 residues. With 1 base clipped from V and 4 bases from J, the junction kept 9 bases outside the gene matches. In germline, CDR1 is MGHRA, CDR2 YSYEKL. As DNA, the CDR3 is TGCGCCAGCAGCCAAGGAAAGGGGGCGCAAGGCTATGGCTACACCTTC. It yields the protein CASSQGKGAQGYGYTF.

This rearrangement joins TRBV9 to TRBJ2-3; possible D gene TRBD2, 5 bases. CDR3 length equals 16 residues. V shed 4 bases and J shed 5 bases, with 20 bases lying between them. From germline, CDR1 is SGDLS and CDR2 YYNGEE. CDR3 loop: CASSRGGFASRDTQYF. CDR3 DNA: TGTGCCAGCAGCAGAGGAGGATTTGCTAGTAGAGATACGCAGTATTTT.

The rearrangement joins TRBV5-6 to TRBJ2-7; 7 nucleotides line up with TRBD2. The germline V gene encodes CDR1 SGHDT and CDR2 YYEEEE. The CDR3 has 14 amino acids. V was pared by 0 bases and J by 3 bases, with 3 bases of the junction left unmatched. The DNA for the CDR3 is TGTGCCAGCAGCTTGGGAGCGGGGAGCTACGAGCAGTACTTC. This sequence encodes CASSLGAGSYEQYF.